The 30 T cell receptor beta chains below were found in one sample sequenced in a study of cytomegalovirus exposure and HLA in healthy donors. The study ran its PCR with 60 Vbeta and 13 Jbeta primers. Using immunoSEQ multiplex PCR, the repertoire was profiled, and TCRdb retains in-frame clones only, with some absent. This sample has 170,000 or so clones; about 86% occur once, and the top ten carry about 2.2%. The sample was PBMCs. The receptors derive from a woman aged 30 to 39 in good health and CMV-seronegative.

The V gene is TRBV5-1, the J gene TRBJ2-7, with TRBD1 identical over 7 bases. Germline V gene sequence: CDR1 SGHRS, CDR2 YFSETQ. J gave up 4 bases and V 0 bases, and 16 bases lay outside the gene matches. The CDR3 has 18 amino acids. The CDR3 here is CASSLVTSDRVLWYEQYF. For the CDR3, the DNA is TGCGCCAGCAGCTTGGTAACGAGTGACAGGGTTCTTTGGTACGAGCAGTACTTC. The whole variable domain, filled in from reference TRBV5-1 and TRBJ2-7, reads KAGVTQTPRYLIKTRGQQVTLSCSPISGHRSVSWYQQTPGQGLQFLFEYFSETQRNKGNFPGRFSGRQFSNSRSEMNVSTLELGDSALYLCASSLVTSDRVLWYEQYFGPGTRLTVT.

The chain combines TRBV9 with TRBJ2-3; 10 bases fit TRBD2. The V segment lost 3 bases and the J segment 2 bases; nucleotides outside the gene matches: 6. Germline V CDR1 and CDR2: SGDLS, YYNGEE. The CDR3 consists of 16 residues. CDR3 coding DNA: TGTGCCAGCAGCGCTGGACTAGCGGAAATCACAGATACGCAGTATTTT. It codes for CASSAGLAEITDTQYF.

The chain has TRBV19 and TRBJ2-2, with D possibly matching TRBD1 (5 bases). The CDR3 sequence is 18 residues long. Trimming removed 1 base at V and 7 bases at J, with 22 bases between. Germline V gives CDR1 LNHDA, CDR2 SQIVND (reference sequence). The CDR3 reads CASSIVNELRGRDGELFF. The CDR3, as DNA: TGTGCCAGTAGTATAGTTAATGAGTTGAGAGGCAGGGACGGGGAGCTGTTTTTT.

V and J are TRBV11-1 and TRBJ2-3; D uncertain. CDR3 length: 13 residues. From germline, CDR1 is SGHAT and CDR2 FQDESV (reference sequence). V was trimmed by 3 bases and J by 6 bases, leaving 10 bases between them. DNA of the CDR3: TGTGCCAGCAGCTTGGTAACACATGATACGCAGTATTTT. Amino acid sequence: CASSLVTHDTQYF.

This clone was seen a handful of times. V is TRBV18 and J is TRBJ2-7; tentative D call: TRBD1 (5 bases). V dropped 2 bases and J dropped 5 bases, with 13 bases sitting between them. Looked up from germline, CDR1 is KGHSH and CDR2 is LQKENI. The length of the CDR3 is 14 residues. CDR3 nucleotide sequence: TGTGCCAGCTCACCATATCAGGGTAGGAACGAGCAGTACTTC. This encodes CASSPYQGRNEQYF.

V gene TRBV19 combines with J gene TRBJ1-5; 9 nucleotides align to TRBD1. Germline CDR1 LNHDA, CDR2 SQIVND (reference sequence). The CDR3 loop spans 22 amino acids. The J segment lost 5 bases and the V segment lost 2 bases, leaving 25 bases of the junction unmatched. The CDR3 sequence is CASSIRSTAGQGKEGRDQPQHF. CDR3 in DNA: TGTGCCAGTAGTATAAGATCTACGGCAGGACAGGGGAAGGAGGGTAGGGATCAGCCCCAGCATTTT.

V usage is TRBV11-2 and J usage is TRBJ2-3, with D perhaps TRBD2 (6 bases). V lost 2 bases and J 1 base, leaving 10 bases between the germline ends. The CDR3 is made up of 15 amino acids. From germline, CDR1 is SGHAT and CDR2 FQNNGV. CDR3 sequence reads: CASSLTWEGTDTQYF. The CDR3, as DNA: TGTGCCAGCAGCTTAACGTGGGAGGGCACAGATACGCAGTATTTT.

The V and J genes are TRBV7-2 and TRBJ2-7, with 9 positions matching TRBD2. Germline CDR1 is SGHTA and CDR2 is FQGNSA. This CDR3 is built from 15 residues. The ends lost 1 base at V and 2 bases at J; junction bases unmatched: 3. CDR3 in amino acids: CASSLGAGGTYEQYF. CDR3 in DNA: TGTGCCAGCAGCTTAGGGGCGGGGGGGACCTACGAGCAGTACTTC.

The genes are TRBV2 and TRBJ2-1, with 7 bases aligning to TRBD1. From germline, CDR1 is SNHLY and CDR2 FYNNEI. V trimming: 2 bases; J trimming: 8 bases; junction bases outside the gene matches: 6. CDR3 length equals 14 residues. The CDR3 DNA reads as TGTGCCAGCAGTGAAATCGACAGGGCCTATGAGCAGTTCTTC. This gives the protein CASSEIDRAYEQFF. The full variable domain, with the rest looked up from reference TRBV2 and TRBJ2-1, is EPEVTQTPSHQVTQMGQEVILRCVPISNHLYFYWYRQILGQKVEFLVSFYNNEISEKSEIFDDQFSVERPDGSNFTLKIRSTKLEDSAMYFCASSEIDRAYEQFFGPGTRLTVL.

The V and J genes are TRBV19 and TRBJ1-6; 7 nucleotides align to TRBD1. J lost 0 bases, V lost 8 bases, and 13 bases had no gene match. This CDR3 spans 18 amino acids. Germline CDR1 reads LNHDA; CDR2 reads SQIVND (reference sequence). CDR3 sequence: CASPPPTGSSSYNSPLHF. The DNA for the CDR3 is TGTGCCAGTCCTCCTCCGACAGGGTCGAGCTCCTATAATTCACCCCTCCACTTT.

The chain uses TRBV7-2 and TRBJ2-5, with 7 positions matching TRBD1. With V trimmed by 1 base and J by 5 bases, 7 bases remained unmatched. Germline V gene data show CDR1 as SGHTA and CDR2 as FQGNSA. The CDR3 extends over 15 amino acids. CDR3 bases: TGTGCCAGCAGCTTAGAGGGCAGGGGGACGGAGACCCAGTACTTC. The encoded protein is CASSLEGRGTETQYF.

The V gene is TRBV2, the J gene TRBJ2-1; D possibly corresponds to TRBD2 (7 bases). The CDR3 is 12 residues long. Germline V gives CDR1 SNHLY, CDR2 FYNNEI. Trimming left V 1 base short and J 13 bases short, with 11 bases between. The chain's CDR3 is CASSEGGGHQFF. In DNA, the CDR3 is TGTGCCAGCAGTGAAGGGGGGGGCCATCAGTTCTTC.

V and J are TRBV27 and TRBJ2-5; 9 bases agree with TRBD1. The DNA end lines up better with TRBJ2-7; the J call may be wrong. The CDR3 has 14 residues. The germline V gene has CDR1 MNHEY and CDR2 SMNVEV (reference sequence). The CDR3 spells CASNRRDRVNEQYF. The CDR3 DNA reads TGTGCCAGCAATCGGCGGGACAGGGTAAACGAGCAGTACTTC.

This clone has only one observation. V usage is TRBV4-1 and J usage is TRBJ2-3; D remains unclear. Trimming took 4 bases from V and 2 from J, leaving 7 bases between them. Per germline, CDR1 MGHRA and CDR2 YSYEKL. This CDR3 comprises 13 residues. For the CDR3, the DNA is TGCGCCAGCAGCCCCCAAAACACAGATACGCAGTATTTT. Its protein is CASSPQNTDTQYF.

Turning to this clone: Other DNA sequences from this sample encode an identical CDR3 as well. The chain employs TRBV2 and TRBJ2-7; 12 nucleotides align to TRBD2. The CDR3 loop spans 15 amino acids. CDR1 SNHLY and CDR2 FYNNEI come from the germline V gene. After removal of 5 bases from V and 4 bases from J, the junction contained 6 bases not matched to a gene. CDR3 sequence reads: CASSSGLAGRYEQYF. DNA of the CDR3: TGTGCCAGCAGTTCAGGACTAGCGGGGAGGTACGAGCAGTACTTC.

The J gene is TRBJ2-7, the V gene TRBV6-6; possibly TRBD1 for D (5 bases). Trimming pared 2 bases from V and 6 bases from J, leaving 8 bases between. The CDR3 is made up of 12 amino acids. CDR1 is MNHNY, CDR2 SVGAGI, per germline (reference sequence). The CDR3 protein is CASSYRQLEQYF. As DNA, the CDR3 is TGTGCCAGCAGTTACCGACAGCTCGAGCAGTACTTC.

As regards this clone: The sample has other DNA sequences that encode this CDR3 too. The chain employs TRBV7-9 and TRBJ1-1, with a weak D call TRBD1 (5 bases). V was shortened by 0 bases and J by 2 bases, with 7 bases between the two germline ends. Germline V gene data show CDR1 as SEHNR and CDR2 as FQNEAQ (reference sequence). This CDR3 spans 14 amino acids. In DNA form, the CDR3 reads TGTGCCAGCAGCTTAGCAGGGGCTAACACTGAAGCTTTCTTT. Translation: CASSLAGANTEAFF.

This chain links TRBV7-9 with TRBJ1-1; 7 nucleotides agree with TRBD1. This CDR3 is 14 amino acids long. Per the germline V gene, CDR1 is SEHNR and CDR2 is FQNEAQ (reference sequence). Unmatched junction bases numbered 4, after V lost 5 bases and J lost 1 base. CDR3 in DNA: TGTGCCAGCAGCCATGGACAGGCGAACACTGAAGCTTTCTTT. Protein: CASSHGQANTEAFF.

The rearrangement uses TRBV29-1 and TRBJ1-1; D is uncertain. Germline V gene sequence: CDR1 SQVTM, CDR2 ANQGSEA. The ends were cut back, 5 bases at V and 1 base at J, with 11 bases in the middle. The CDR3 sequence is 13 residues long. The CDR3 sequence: CSVLASPNTEAFF. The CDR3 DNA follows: TGCAGCGTTCTGGCCAGTCCGAACACTGAAGCTTTCTTT. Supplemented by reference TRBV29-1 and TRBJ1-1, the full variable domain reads SAVISQKPSRDICQRGTSLTIQCQVDSQVTMMFWYRQQPGQSLTLIATANQGSEATYESGFVIDKFPISRPNLTFSTLTVSNMSPEDSSIYLCSVLASPNTEAFFGQGTRLTVV.

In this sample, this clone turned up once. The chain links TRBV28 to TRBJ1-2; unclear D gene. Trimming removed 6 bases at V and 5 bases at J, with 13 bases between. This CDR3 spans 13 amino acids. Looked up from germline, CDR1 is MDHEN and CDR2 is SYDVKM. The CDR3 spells CASSIPGFYGYTF. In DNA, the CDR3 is TGTGCCAGCAGCATTCCAGGTTTTTATGGCTACACCTTC.

The CDR3 region has the DNA TGTGCCAGCAGCTTCCTAGGACATACCTACGAGCAGTACTTC. Its translation: CASSFLGHTYEQYF. V is TRBV7-2 and J is TRBJ2-7, with D possibly being TRBD1 (5 bases). Trimming cost V 3 bases and J 2 bases, with 11 bases left between them. Looked up from germline, CDR1 is SGHTA and CDR2 is FQGNSA. CDR3 length: 14 residues. Drawing the rest from reference TRBV7-2 and TRBJ2-7, the complete variable domain is GAGVSQSPSNKVTEKGKDVELRCDPISGHTALYWYRQSLGQGLEFLIYFQGNSAPDKSGLPSDRFSAERTGGSVSTLTIQRTQQEDSAVYLCASSFLGHTYEQYFGPGTRLTVT.

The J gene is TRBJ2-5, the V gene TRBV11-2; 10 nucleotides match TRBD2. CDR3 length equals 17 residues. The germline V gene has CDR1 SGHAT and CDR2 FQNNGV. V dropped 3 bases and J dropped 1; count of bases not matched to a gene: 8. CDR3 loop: CASSLGGVAGGQETQYF. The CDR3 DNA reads TGTGCCAGCAGCTTGGGAGGGGTAGCGGGGGGCCAAGAGACCCAGTACTTC.

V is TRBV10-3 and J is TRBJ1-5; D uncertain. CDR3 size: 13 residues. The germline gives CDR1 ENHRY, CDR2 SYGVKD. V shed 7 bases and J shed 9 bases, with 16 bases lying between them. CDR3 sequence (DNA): TGTGCCATCAAGGAGCGGGGTTCTGGGCCCCAGCATTTT. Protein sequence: CAIKERGSGPQHF.

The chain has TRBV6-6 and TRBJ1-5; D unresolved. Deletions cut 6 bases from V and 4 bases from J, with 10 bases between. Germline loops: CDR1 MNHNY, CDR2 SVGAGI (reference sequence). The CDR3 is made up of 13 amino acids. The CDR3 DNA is TGTGCCAGCAGGATACCGGGGAATCAGCCCCAGCATTTT. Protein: CASRIPGNQPQHF.

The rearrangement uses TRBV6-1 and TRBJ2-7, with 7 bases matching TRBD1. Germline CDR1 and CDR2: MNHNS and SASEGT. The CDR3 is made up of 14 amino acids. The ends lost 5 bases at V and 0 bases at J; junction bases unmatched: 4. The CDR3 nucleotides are TGTGCCAGCAGTAGAGGACAGGCCTCCTACGAGCAGTACTTC. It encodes CASSRGQASYEQYF.

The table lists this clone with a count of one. The CDR3 DNA follows: TGTGCCACCGAGGAGGCGGACTACAATGAGCAGTTCTTC. As protein: CATEEADYNEQFF. This sequence joins TRBV10-3 and TRBJ2-1, with D perhaps matching TRBD2 (5 bases). The CDR3 is 13 residues long. V lost 10 bases, J lost 3 bases, and 13 bases lay in between. CDR1 is ENHRY and CDR2 is SYGVKD in the germline V gene.

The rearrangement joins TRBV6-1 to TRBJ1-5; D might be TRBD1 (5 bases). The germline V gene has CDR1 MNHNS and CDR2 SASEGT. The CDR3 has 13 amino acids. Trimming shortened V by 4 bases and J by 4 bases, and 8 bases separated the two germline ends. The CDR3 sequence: CASSVDSNQPQHF. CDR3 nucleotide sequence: TGTGCCAGCAGTGTCGACAGTAATCAGCCCCAGCATTTT.

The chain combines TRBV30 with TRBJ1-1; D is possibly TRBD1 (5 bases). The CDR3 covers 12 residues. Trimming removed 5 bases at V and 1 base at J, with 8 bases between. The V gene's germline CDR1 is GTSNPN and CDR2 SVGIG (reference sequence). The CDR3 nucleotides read TGTGCCTGGGGACAAACGAACACTGAAGCTTTCTTT. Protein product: CAWGQTNTEAFF.

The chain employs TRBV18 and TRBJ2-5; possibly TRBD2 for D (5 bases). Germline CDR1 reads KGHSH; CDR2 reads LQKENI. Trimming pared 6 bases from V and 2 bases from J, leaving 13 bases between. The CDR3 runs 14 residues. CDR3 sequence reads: CASSPPGVQETQYF. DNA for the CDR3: TGTGCCAGCTCTCCTCCCGGGGTACAAGAGACCCAGTACTTC.

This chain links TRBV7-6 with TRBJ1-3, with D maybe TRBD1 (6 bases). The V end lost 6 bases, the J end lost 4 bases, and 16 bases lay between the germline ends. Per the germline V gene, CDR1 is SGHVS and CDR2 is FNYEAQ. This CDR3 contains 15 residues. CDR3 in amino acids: CASSLRRGSGNTIYF. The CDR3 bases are TGTGCCAGCAGTCTCCGCAGGGGTTCAGGAAACACCATATATTTT.